Listed here are 10 T cell receptor beta chains from one sample, sequenced in a study of T cell responses to AZD1222 COVID-19 vaccine. Assay used: immunoSEQ multiplex PCR; TCRdb lists only in-frame clones, some missing. The data show about 90,000 clones, with around 88% seen just once and 10% held by the top ten. The sample was peripheral blood, taken on day 0 of MenACWY control vaccination. These receptors originate from an adult in good health.

This clone has a handful of counts. In nucleotides, the CDR3 is TGTGCCAGCAGCGTAATGAAGGGTTCAGGCGGGGAGCTGTTTTTT. This codes for CASSVMKGSGGELFF. The chain carries TRBV9 and TRBJ2-2; D remains unclear. V dropped 1 base and J dropped 7 bases, with 14 bases sitting between them. The CDR3 runs to 15 residues. Germline assignment: CDR1 SGDLS and CDR2 YYNGEE. Drawing the rest from reference TRBV9 and TRBJ2-2, the complete variable domain is DSGVTQTPKHLITATGQRVTLRCSPRSGDLSVYWYQQSLDQGLQFLIQYYNGEERAKGNILERFSAQQFPDLHSELNLSSLELGDSALYFCASSVMKGSGGELFFGEGSRLTVL.

In this sample, this clone turned up once. The chain recombines TRBV7-9 with TRBJ1-2; 9 bases are a match to TRBD1. Germline CDR1 and CDR2: SEHNR and FQNEAQ (reference sequence). The V segment lost 5 bases and the J segment 2 bases; nucleotides outside the gene matches: 3. The CDR3 runs to 14 residues. CDR3 residues: CASSRGTGNYGYTF. CDR3 nucleotide sequence: TGTGCCAGCAGCCGAGGGACAGGGAACTATGGCTACACCTTC.

The rearrangement links TRBV9 to TRBJ2-1; 7 bases fit TRBD2. The CDR3 is 16 amino acids. J was trimmed by 4 bases and V by 0 bases; bases with no gene match: 7. In germline, CDR1 is SGDLS, CDR2 YYNGEE. In DNA, the CDR3 is TGTGCCAGCAGCGTAGCTCCTAGCGGACTTTACAATGAGCAGTTCTTC. This encodes CASSVAPSGLYNEQFF.

Turning to this clone: Other nucleotide sequences in the sample specify the same CDR3. The chain carries TRBV5-6 and TRBJ1-6; D might be TRBD1 (6 bases). In germline, CDR1 is SGHDT, CDR2 YYEEEE. The CDR3 runs 14 residues. Trimming removed 1 base from V and 10 bases from J, with 12 bases in between. The CDR3 DNA sequence: TGTGCCAGCAGCTTGAGGGGGGGAGGATCACCCCTCCACTTT. It yields the protein CASSLRGGGSPLHF.

This rearrangement joins TRBV5-8 to TRBJ2-2, with 11 bases identical to TRBD2. V lost 5 bases and J lost 0; bases outside the gene matches: 3. This CDR3 spans 16 amino acids. Per germline, CDR1 SGHTS and CDR2 YDEGEE. The CDR3 spells CASRTSGASNTGELFF. CDR3 bases: TGTGCCAGCAGGACTAGCGGGGCCTCGAACACCGGGGAGCTGTTTTTT.

The V call is TRBV7-9, the J call TRBJ2-1; 10 nucleotides align to TRBD2. The CDR3 spans 16 residues. V was clipped by 4 bases and J by 6 bases; unmatched bases: 9. Germline V gene data show CDR1 as SEHNR and CDR2 as FQNEAQ (reference sequence). The CDR3 bases are TGTGCCAGCAGCTCTAGCGGGGGAGGGAAGAGCAATGAGCAGTTCTTC. Protein: CASSSSGGGKSNEQFF.

This chain links TRBV13 with TRBJ2-7; no reliable D call. The germline V and J ends were trimmed by 1 base and 3 bases, with 10 bases remaining between them. CDR1 is PRHDT and CDR2 is FYEKMQ in the germline V gene (reference sequence). The CDR3 runs 14 residues. CDR3 protein: CASSLALYSYEQYF. CDR3 nucleotides: TGTGCCAGCAGCTTAGCCCTTTATAGCTACGAGCAGTACTTC. Full variable domain (rest looked up from reference TRBV13 and TRBJ2-7): AAGVIQSPRHLIKEKRETATLKCYPIPRHDTVYWYQQGPGQDPQFLISFYEKMQSDKGSIPDRFSAQQFSDYHSELNMSSLELGDSALYFCASSLALYSYEQYFGPGTRLTVT.

This clone appeared a single time. The rearrangement links TRBV12-5 to TRBJ2-3; the D is unclear. The ends were cut back, 1 base at V and 4 bases at J, with 0 bases in the middle. CDR1 and CDR2 (germline): LGHNT, FRNRAP. CDR3 length: 11 amino acids. The CDR3 region has the DNA TGTGCTAGTGGTTTGGCAGATACGCAGTATTTT. Translating it yields CASGLADTQYF.

The CDR3 sequence: CASSRNDRVRTEAFF. CDR3 in DNA: TGTGCCAGCAGTCGAAATGACAGGGTGAGGACTGAAGCTTTCTTT. The rearrangement uses TRBV28 and TRBJ1-1, with 7 nucleotides matching TRBD1. J gave up 5 bases and V 5 bases, and 11 bases lay outside the gene matches. The length of the CDR3 is 15 residues. Germline assignment: CDR1 MDHEN and CDR2 SYDVKM.

CDR3 bases: TGTGCCAGTTCCGGGACGTCGAACTATGGCTACACCTTC. Amino acids: CASSGTSNYGYTF. The chain uses TRBV12-3 or TRBV12-4 and TRBJ1-2; perhaps TRBD1 as D (5 bases). The CDR3 runs to 13 residues. Trimming took 9 bases from V and 2 from J, leaving 13 bases between them.